The 9 T cell receptor beta chains below come from one sample, sequenced in a study of patients and donors after allogeneic stem cell transplantation. TCRdb redid the calling of the RT-PCR reads with MiXCR, one entry per CDR3 protein. The top ten clones hold around 6% of a sample with about 960,000 distinct CDR3 sequences, roughly 18% of them seen once. Sequencing was performed on blood, either unsorted or a sorted T cell fraction (not recorded which). Receptors originate from a human donor who was either an allogeneic HSCT recipient or a stem cell or donor lymphocyte infusion donor (not recorded which). It is not recorded whose cells these are; they may come from a transplant donor.

The sample holds a few counts of this clonotype. This sequence joins TRBV20-1 and TRBJ2-7; TRBD2 might be the D (6 bases). Trimming shortened V by 8 bases and J by 5 bases, and 22 bases separated the two germline ends. The length of the CDR3 is 14 residues. Germline loops: CDR1 DFQATT, CDR2 SNEGSKA (reference sequence). The CDR3 region has the DNA TGCAGTTCCCCCGGGACTCCCTTATTCCACGAGCAGTACTTC. The encoded protein is CSSPGTPLFHEQYF.

This clonotype turned up a few times. This sequence joins TRBV10-3 and TRBJ2-2; D remains unclear. V dropped 10 bases and J dropped 2 bases, with 11 bases sitting between them. The CDR3 covers 13 residues. Germline assignment: CDR1 ENHRY and CDR2 SYGVKD. CDR3 protein: CATHSLNTGELFF. CDR3 DNA: TGTGCCACCCACTCTTTAAACACCGGGGAGCTGTTTTTT.

The V and J genes are TRBV24-1 and TRBJ2-1, with D tentatively TRBD2 (6 bases). V was clipped by 12 bases and J by 5 bases, with 19 bases between them. The CDR3 spans 14 residues. Germline CDR1 and CDR2: KGHDR and SFDVKD. DNA of the CDR3: TGTGCCTCTGTACCGGGACTCCCTAACAATGAGCAGTTCTTC. Protein sequence: CASVPGLPNNEQFF.

This clonotype turned up a few times. The chain joins TRBV7-9 to TRBJ2-6; weak D call: TRBD1 (5 bases). Looked up from germline, CDR1 is SEHNR and CDR2 is FQNEAQ (reference sequence). The CDR3 covers 17 residues. Trimming removed 5 bases at V and 0 bases at J, with 14 bases between. CDR3 region: CASSIIDRHSGANVLTF. CDR3 nucleotide sequence: TGTGCCAGCAGCATCATCGACAGACACTCTGGGGCCAACGTCCTGACTTTC.

The chain links TRBV4-1 to TRBJ2-7; 9 bases fit TRBD1. This CDR3 region has 15 residues. The germline V gene has CDR1 MGHRA and CDR2 YSYEKL. V lost 3 bases to trimming and J lost 4 bases; unmatched junction nucleotides: 7. The CDR3 region has the DNA TGCGCCAGCAGCCACCTCCGGGACAGGGAGTACGAGCAGTACTTC. It is translated as CASSHLRDREYEQYF.

The chain joins TRBV6-1 to TRBJ2-7; D might be TRBD1 (6 bases). The CDR3 totals 15 residues. CDR1 and CDR2 (germline): MNHNS, SASEGT. Trimming took 1 base from V and 1 from J, leaving 11 bases between them. The CDR3 loop reads CASSEGGLVSYEQYF. Here the CDR3 DNA reads TGTGCCAGCAGTGAAGGGGGGCTGGTATCCTACGAGCAGTACTTC.

The table lists this clonotype with a few counts. J is TRBJ1-2 and V is TRBV28, with 7 bases matching TRBD1. The CDR3 totals 15 residues. Germline V lookup: CDR1 MDHEN, CDR2 SYDVKM. Trimming cost V 5 bases and J 0 bases; bases outside gene matches: 6. This CDR3 is CASSRYRGPNYGYTF. The CDR3 region has the DNA TGTGCCAGCAGTCGCTACAGGGGCCCTAACTATGGCTACACCTTC.

This clonotype was picked up a small number of times. This chain joins TRBV20-1 and TRBJ2-2; 9 bases map to TRBD2. Germline V gives CDR1 DFQATT, CDR2 SNEGSKA (reference sequence). V was pared by 0 bases and J by 6 bases, with 8 bases of the junction left unmatched. CDR3 length: 16 residues. The CDR3 loop is CSARDSGGSYAGELFF. The CDR3 coding sequence is TGCAGTGCTAGAGATAGCGGGGGTTCTTACGCCGGGGAGCTGTTTTTT.

This clonotype was counted between two and nine times. V gene TRBV7-9 combines with J gene TRBJ1-5; maybe TRBD1 (5 bases). This CDR3 region has 16 residues. The V and J ends lost 2 bases and 4 bases respectively, with 15 bases between them. Germline V gene data show CDR1 as SEHNR and CDR2 as FQNEAQ (reference sequence). The CDR3 protein is CASSLLGVKGNQPQHF. The CDR3 nucleotides read TGTGCCAGCAGCTTATTGGGGGTCAAGGGGAATCAGCCCCAGCATTTT. Full variable domain (missing parts from reference TRBV7-9 and TRBJ1-5): DTGVSQNPRHKITKRGQNVTFRCDPISEHNRLYWYRQTLGQGPEFLTYFQNEAQLEKSRLLSDRFSAERPKGSFSTLEIQRTEQGDSAMYLCASSLLGVKGNQPQHFGDGTRLSIL.